This T cell receptor beta chain was sequenced in a study of shared clonotypes between healthy human individuals. Study-level information: Serving as donors were a couple of women and a few men, whose ages spanned 18 to 49. Findings and caveats of the study: In general, naive subsets displayed greater estimated richness than memory subsets did. Clonotypes which were not shared had lower generation probabilities than clonotypes that all four donors shared.

Each sorted subset replicate got 200 ng genomic DNA, roughly 30,000 genomes. The assay was immunoSEQ multiplex PCR, and TCRdb's table has in-frame clones only and misses some. The table records a few million clones, 93% of them present only once. Points on this clone: Its matching antigen is unknown.

The CDR3 contains 15 residues. In germline, CDR1 is SGHTA, CDR2 FQGTGA. V lost 2 bases to trimming and J lost 6 bases; unmatched junction nucleotides: 5. The sequenced material came from naive CD4+ T cells from PBMCs. Documented subset: CD45RA+ positively selected. The V call is TRBV7-3, the J call TRBJ2-1, with 9 nucleotides matching TRBD1. The sequence derives from a man aged 18 to 30 in good health. Some clones in this sample may be carry-over from other donors' samples. The CDR3 reads CASSLHRGQGNEQFF. The CDR3, as DNA: TGTGCCAGCAGCTTACACAGGGGGCAAGGCAATGAGCAGTTCTTC.